This is a list of T cell receptor beta chains from one sample in a study of cytomegalovirus exposure and HLA in healthy donors. Here immunoSEQ multiplex PCR was the method, and the copy in TCRdb shows in-frame clones only, minus some. Of approximately 150,000 clones in the sample, 77% are singletons; the top ten hold under 2%. The sequenced material came from PBMCs. Receptors originate from a woman in her 30s in good health and CMV-seronegative. CDR3s include the opening cysteine and the closing phenylalanine or tryptophan. A D gene is named only where the DNA matches it firmly. Clone size, where shown, is once, few, many, or a class for clones that have expanded.

V,size,J,D,DNA,CDR3
TRBV9,-,TRBJ2-2,-,TGTGCCAGCATTGGGGGGGCCGGGACCGGGGAGCTGTTTTTT,CASIGGAGTGELFF
TRBV27,-,TRBJ1-1,TRBD1,TGTGCCAGCAAACCGGGACAGGGGCGAACTGAAGCTTTCTTT,CASKPGQGRTEAFF
TRBV10-2,-,TRBJ2-7,TRBD1,TGCGCCAGCACCGGACAGGGGGCGAGCGAGCAGTACTTC,CASTGQGASEQYF
TRBV6-5,-,TRBJ1-2,-,TGTGCCAGCAGTAACGACCCTACTTCTAACTATGGCTACCCCTTC,CASSNDPTSNYGYPF
TRBV10-3,few,TRBJ1-5,-,TGTGCCATCAGTGAGCCAGGTACCAATCAGCCCCAGCATTTT,CAISEPGTNQPQHF
TRBV10-3,-,TRBJ1-1,-,TGTGCCGGGCAGGGGCTTTGGGACACTGAAGCTTTCTTT,CAGQGLWDTEAFF
TRBV4-1,few,TRBJ1-2,TRBD1,TGCGCCAGCAGCCAAACCGGGACAGGAGATTTCTATGGCTACACCTTC,CASSQTGTGDFYGYTF
TRBV29-1,few,TRBJ2-7,TRBD1,TGCAGCGTAGCGACAGGGAGTTACGAGCAGTACTTC,CSVATGSYEQYF
TRBV7-2,few,TRBJ2-1,-,TGTGCCAGCAGCGCTCGGGGAACGGCACCCTACAATGAGCAGTTCTTC,CASSARGTAPYNEQFF
TRBV2,-,TRBJ1-1,TRBD1,TGTGCCAGCAGGAATCAGGGGGTTCGCACTGAAGCTTTCTTT,CASRNQGVRTEAFF
TRBV9,medium-sized,TRBJ1-2,-,TGTGCCAGCAGCGTAGGACATAACTATGGCTACACCTTC,CASSVGHNYGYTF
TRBV12-5,-,TRBJ2-3,TRBD2,TGTGCTAGCGACACGGGAACTAGCGGGAGTACGCAGTATTTT,CASDTGTSGSTQYF
TRBV6-5,once,TRBJ1-1,-,TGTGCCAGCAGTTACTCGTTAAACACTGAAGCTTTCTTT,CASSYSLNTEAFF
TRBV5-4,once,TRBJ1-6,-,TGTGCCAGCAGCCTCCCCGGGGGGGGTGGGAATTCACCCCTCCACTTT,CASSLPGGGGNSPLHF
TRBV9,-,TRBJ1-6,-,TGTGCCAGCAGCGCGCGGGGGACATATCCTACTGGGTGGCCCCTCCACTTT,CASSARGTYPTGWPLHF
TRBV30,-,TRBJ2-5,-,TGTGCCTGGAGTCCCATTCGGGTAGAGACCCAGTACTTC,CAWSPIRVETQYF
TRBV4-3,-,TRBJ1-1,TRBD1,TGCGCCAGCAGCCAAGAGGAGGGGGCCGCCGAGAACACTGAAGCTTTCTTT,CASSQEEGAAENTEAFF
TRBV10-3,-,TRBJ1-2,-,TGTGCCGTCCTAGACCGTTTTGACTACACCTTC,CAVLDRFDYTF
TRBV9,-,TRBJ1-2,TRBD1,TGTGCCAGCAGCCCCGGGACAGGGGGCGGAGGATGGGGCTACACCTTC,CASSPGTGGGGWGYTF
TRBV18,-,TRBJ1-1,-,TGTGCCAGCTCATCAAACCAGGGAAAGAACACTGAAGCTTTCTTT,CASSSNQGKNTEAFF
TRBV28,-,TRBJ1-5,-,TGTGCCAGCAAAGCACCAAATCAGCCCCAGCATTTT,CASKAPNQPQHF
TRBV5-5,-,TRBJ1-2,-,TGTGCCAGCAGCTTGTCACCAGATGGCTACACCTTC,CASSLSPDGYTF
TRBV4-1,-,TRBJ2-7,-,TGCGCCAGCAGCGAGCGGCCCTCCTACGAGCAGTACTTC,CASSERPSYEQYF
TRBV29-1,-,TRBJ2-7,-,TGCAGCGTCGCCGCCCAGGGGTACGAGCAGTACTTC,CSVAAQGYEQYF